This T cell receptor (beta chain) comes out of a study of blood T cells in healthy people across ages. Study findings and constraints: Naive T cell percentage showed a strong correlation with TCR beta diversity. Investigators treated diversity estimates from one million T cells as underestimates.

Every participating donor contributed 8 to 10 milliliters of peripheral blood through a draw. This clonotype was recorded at least ten times. Its cognate antigen is unknown. The CDR3 length is 14 residues. Trimming cost V 0 bases and J 2 bases, with 7 bases left between them. CDR1 and CDR2 (germline): SGHKS, YYEKEE (reference sequence). PCR was performed a second time for roughly 7 to 11 cycles using a sample-barcoded 5' primer and a J-beta primer mix. Every single cDNA molecule received a tag from a template-switch adaptor with 12 random nucleotides. TCRdb independently ran MiXCR on the 5' RACE reads; one entry per CDR3 protein. The sample lists fewer than 1 million distinct CDR3 sequences, around 45% occurring once.

This sequence originates from a man aged 55 to 70 in good health. The chain couples TRBV5-5 to TRBJ2-3; D is ambiguous. The material sequenced was blood. The CDR3 reads CASSLGRITDTQYF. CDR3 sequence (DNA): TGTGCCAGCAGCTTGGGCAGAATCACAGATACGCAGTATTTT.